The 9 T cell receptor beta chains listed next were all sequenced from one sample in a study of OX40 agonist ivuxolimab in advanced cancers. Library preparation used the immunoSEQ multiplex PCR assay. Not all clones reach the TCRdb copy of this immuneACCESS table, which keeps in-frame sequences only. Checked studies attribute under half of the gap to unresolved V genes and leave the rest unexplained. This sample gives 85,000 to 95,000 clones in total; 75% to 90% of them show up just once. The top ten clonotypes cover about 0.31% of the sample. The specimen comprised CD4+ or CD8+ T cells sorted from blood, sampled in a trial of the OX40 agonist ivuxolimab. These receptors all stem from an adult with an advanced solid tumor such as melanoma, head and neck, liver or kidney cancer.

This chain connects TRBV29-1 to TRBJ1-1; no definite D call. Looked up from germline, CDR1 is SQVTM and CDR2 is ANQGSEA. The V end was cut by 4 bases, the J end by 0 bases, with 18 bases between. The CDR3 has 16 amino acids. The CDR3 DNA sequence: TGCAGCGTTGGTTCTATACATGGTTACATGAACACTGAAGCTTTCTTT. This gives the protein CSVGSIHGYMNTEAFF.

The gene calls are TRBV19 and TRBJ1-2; 8 nucleotides match TRBD1. The J segment lost 7 bases and the V segment lost 7 bases, leaving 14 bases of the junction unmatched. The CDR3 totals 15 residues. The V gene's germline CDR1 is LNHDA and CDR2 SQIVND (reference sequence). CDR3 in amino acids: CASTPDRAEARGYTF. The CDR3 DNA follows: TGTGCCAGTACCCCGGACAGGGCGGAGGCTCGTGGCTACACCTTC.

The CDR3 DNA sequence: TGTGCCAGCAGCTTAGGAGGGGCAGACTACGAGCAGTACTTC. Its protein is CASSLGGADYEQYF. The chain has TRBV7-8 and TRBJ2-5; D may be TRBD1 or TRBD2 (5 bases each). Gene TRBJ2-7 matches the end of the DNA better, so the J call may be wrong. The CDR3 runs to 14 residues. Per the germline V gene, CDR1 is SGHVS and CDR2 is FQNEAQ.

This chain connects TRBV7-9 to TRBJ2-7; D is possibly TRBD1 (5 bases). The CDR3 covers 14 residues. CDR1 is SEHNR and CDR2 is FQNEAQ in the germline V gene (reference sequence). V lost 4 bases and J lost 5, with 15 bases in between. As DNA, the CDR3 is TGTGCCAGCAGCTCCAGGGAAAGGACACACGAGCAGTACTTC. The encoded protein is CASSSRERTHEQYF. Full variable domain (outside the CDR3, taken from reference TRBV7-9 and TRBJ2-7): DTGVSQNPRHKITKRGQNVTFRCDPISEHNRLYWYRQTLGQGPEFLTYFQNEAQLEKSRLLSDRFSAERPKGSFSTLEIQRTEQGDSAMYLCASSSRERTHEQYFGPGTRLTVT.

V is TRBV2 and J is TRBJ1-1; TRBD1 is a possible D gene (5 bases). The CDR3 covers 17 residues. V lost 0 bases and J lost 3, with 17 bases in between. The germline gives CDR1 SNHLY, CDR2 FYNNEI. The CDR3 DNA reads TGTGCCAGCAGTGAAGCCCAGGGTATAGAATCTTACACTGAAGCTTTCTTT. The encoded protein is CASSEAQGIESYTEAFF.

V and J are TRBV15 and TRBJ2-2; D is unresolved. Germline values: CDR1 LNHNV, CDR2 YYDKDF (reference sequence). V lost 0 bases, J lost 0 bases, and 11 bases lay in between. The CDR3 runs to 17 residues. CDR3 residues: CATSRDQVQANTGELFF. CDR3 bases: TGTGCCACCAGCAGAGATCAGGTCCAAGCGAACACCGGGGAGCTGTTTTTT.

The chain combines TRBV27 with TRBJ2-1; perhaps TRBD1 as D (5 bases). V was cut by 2 bases and J by 5 bases, with 7 bases left in between. Germline V gene lookup returns CDR1 MNHEY and CDR2 SMNVEV (reference sequence). This CDR3 has 13 amino acids. CDR3 region: CASSLQGNNEQFF. CDR3 nucleotide sequence: TGTGCCAGCAGTTTACAGGGAAACAATGAGCAGTTCTTC.

The chain has TRBV6-5 and TRBJ1-3, with unresolved D. The V end was cut by 4 bases, the J end by 4 bases, with 11 bases between. CDR3 length: 14 amino acids. Germline CDR1 reads MNHEY; CDR2 reads SVGAGI. Here the CDR3 reads CASSSRGRGNTIYF. The CDR3 region has the DNA TGTGCCAGCAGTTCCAGAGGGAGAGGAAACACCATATATTTT.

This chain uses TRBV7-2 with TRBJ1-1; D is perhaps TRBD1 (5 bases). Germline CDR1 reads SGHTA; CDR2 reads FQGNSA. The ends were cut back, 5 bases at V and 1 base at J, with 14 bases in the middle. The CDR3 loop spans 15 amino acids. CDR3: CASSPGGAGNTEAFF. DNA for the CDR3: TGTGCCAGCAGCCCCGGGGGAGCCGGGAACACTGAAGCTTTCTTT.